This T cell receptor (beta chain) was documented in a study of T-cell reconstitution after alpha-beta-depleted transplantation in children. Germline V gives CDR1 SGHRS, CDR2 YFSETQ. J lost 7 bases, V lost 4 bases, and 4 bases had no gene match. The CDR3 consists of 13 residues. The library targeted TCRbeta and was prepared with unique molecular identifiers. TCRdb re-analysed the PCR reads in MiXCR, keeping a single row per CDR3 protein. Among hundreds of thousands of distinct CDR3 sequences listed, over 9.5% were seen once. A note on this clonotype: Its cognate antigen is unknown. This may be a read error, as it is one base from a much larger clone.

Regarding the study as a whole: It was surviving recipient T cells and thymic progenitors that gave some patients high TCRbeta diversity at day 60. Hyperexpanded clones declined; after one year, newly produced T cells mostly supplied diversity.

The sequenced sample was PBMCs, obtained before TCRalphabeta/CD19-depleted stem cell transplant. The chain employs TRBV5-1 and TRBJ2-1; 8 nucleotides agree with TRBD2. This TCR came from a child aged 2 to 10 with inherited bone marrow failure, due to receive a stem cell transplant. CDR3 DNA sequence: TGCGCCAGCAGCCCGAGCGGGAGAAATGAGCAGTTCTTC. Its translation is CASSPSGRNEQFF.